This T cell receptor (beta chain) was identified in a study of shared clonotypes between healthy human individuals. Whole-study context: In total, the donors were a couple of women and a few men aged 18 to 49.

With unsorted samples, genomic DNA was obtained from about 90 million PBMCs. Some clones are missing from TCRdb's copy, which holds only in-frame ones; the method was immunoSEQ multiplex PCR. The sample lists some 470,000 clones, 60% to 85% occurring once. About this clone: Its cognate antigen is unknown.

Points from the study as a whole: The diversity represented, both genetic and in exposure history, was limited by few donors.

Germline values: CDR1 SEHNR, CDR2 FQNEAQ (reference sequence). The CDR3 length is 18 residues. The V gene end was trimmed by 0 bases and the J gene end by 5 bases; junction bases not matched to a gene: 9. The sequence was obtained from a woman between 40 and 50 years old in good health. Some clones in this sample may be carry-over from other donors' samples. Sequenced input: PBMCs. The V gene is TRBV7-9, the J gene TRBJ2-2, with TRBD2 identical over 10 bases. The CDR3 region has the DNA TGTGCCAGCAGCTTAGCCACTTTCCGGACTAGCGGTACCGGGGAGCTGTTTTTT. It codes for CASSLATFRTSGTGELFF.